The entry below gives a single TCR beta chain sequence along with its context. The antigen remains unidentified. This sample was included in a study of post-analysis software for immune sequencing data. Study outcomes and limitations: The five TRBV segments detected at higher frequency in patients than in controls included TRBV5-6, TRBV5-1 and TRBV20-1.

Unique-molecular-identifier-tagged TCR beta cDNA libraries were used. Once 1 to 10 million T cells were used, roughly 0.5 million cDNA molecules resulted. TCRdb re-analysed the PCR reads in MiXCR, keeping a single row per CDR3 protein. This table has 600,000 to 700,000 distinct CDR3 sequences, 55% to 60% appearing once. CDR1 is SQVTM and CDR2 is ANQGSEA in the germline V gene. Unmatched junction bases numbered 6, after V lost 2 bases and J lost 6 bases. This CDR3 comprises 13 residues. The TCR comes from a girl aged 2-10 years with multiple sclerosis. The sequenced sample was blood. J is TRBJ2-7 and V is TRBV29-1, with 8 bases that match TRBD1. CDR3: CSVERQGATEQYF. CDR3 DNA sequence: TGCAGCGTTGAAAGGCAGGGGGCAACCGAGCAGTACTTC.